A single T cell receptor beta chain is shown here with its context. Its antigen remains unknown. With 60 Vbeta and 13 Jbeta primers, the PCR was carried out. Produced via immunoSEQ multiplex PCR; TCRdb's table is partial and in-frame only. This table holds about 210,000 clones, 70% to 80% found once. Germline V gene sequence: CDR1 SGHDT, CDR2 YYEEEE. CDR3 size: 14 residues. Trimming pared 3 bases from V and 5 bases from J, leaving 14 bases between. The source of the sample is a study of cytomegalovirus exposure and HLA in healthy donors. Study observations and caveats: In all likelihood, a cluster of highly shared sequence variants was a sequencing artifact. The study put around 180 TCR beta chains on its list as cytomegalovirus-associated. Analyzed later, most CMV-associated TCR beta chains appeared HLA-restricted.

This rearrangement joins TRBV5-6 to TRBJ1-1, with a possible D match to TRBD1 (5 bases). The sample consisted of PBMCs. This TCR came from a male donor in good health and CMV-seropositive. As DNA, the CDR3 is TGTGCCAGCAGCTCAAGAAGGGGTTTGACTGAAGCTTTCTTT. It specifies CASSSRRGLTEAFF. The whole variable domain, filled in from reference TRBV5-6 and TRBJ1-1, reads DAGVTQSPTHLIKTRGQQVTLRCSPKSGHDTVSWYQQALGQGPQFIFQYYEEEERQRGNFPDRFSGHQFPNYSSELNVNALLLGDSALYLCASSSRRGLTEAFFGQGTRLTVV.